This T cell receptor (beta chain) was captured in a study of beta chain features in type 1 diabetes. Trimming removed 2 bases from V and 8 bases from J, with 7 bases in between. Germline values: CDR1 GTSNPN, CDR2 SVGIG (reference sequence). The CDR3 loop spans 11 amino acids. The authors reverse transcribed all of the isolated RNA, so sequencing captured expressed TCRB transcripts. Sequencing used immunoSEQ multiplex PCR; TCRdb keeps in-frame clones, though not all of them. The sample lists approximately 110,000 clones, approximately 37% occurring once. The V call is TRBV30, the J call TRBJ2-1; D remains unclear. The clonotype originates from a woman between 18 and 30 years old in good health. Sequencing was performed on stem cell memory CD4+ T cells from blood. The CDR3 DNA is TGTGCCTGGAGTCTCCGAGATGAGCAGTTCTTC. Amino acids: CAWSLRDEQFF. Looking up the rest from reference TRBV30 and TRBJ2-1 gives the full variable domain: SQTIHQWPATLVQPVGSPLSLECTVEGTSNPNLYWYRQAAGRGLQLLFYSVGIGQISSEVPQNLSASRPQDRQFILSSKKLLLSDSGFYLCAWSLRDEQFFGPGTRLTVL.